This T cell receptor (beta chain) was captured in a study of shared clonotypes between healthy human individuals. Broader study findings: The sampled material consisted only of blood, and tissue repertoires are likely to differ.

The V end was cut by 4 bases, the J end by 0 bases, with 12 bases between. This CDR3 has 14 residues. CDR1 and CDR2 (germline): SQVTM, ANQGSEA. Donors had no recently reported acute infections or vaccinations and were HIV-negative. The assay used deep level. Some 30,000 T cell genomes, or 250 to 300 ng DNA, went into replicate PCRs of unsorted PBMC. Only in-frame clones appear in the TCRdb table, and some are missing; sequencing was by immunoSEQ multiplex PCR. The sample carries approximately 470,000 clones, almost 80% recorded once. Of note for this clone: What it binds is not known.

Source material: PBMCs. V gene TRBV29-1 combines with J gene TRBJ1-1; D unclear. The receptor was isolated from a woman aged 40 to 49 in good health. Some clones in this sample may be carry-over from other donors' samples. The CDR3 region is CSVVRGNMNTEAFF. CDR3 sequence (DNA): TGCAGCGTTGTTCGAGGAAACATGAACACTGAAGCTTTCTTT.